These 13 T cell receptor beta chains were all obtained from the same sample, sequenced in a study of beta chain features in type 1 diabetes. Points from the study as a whole: Shortening that was moderate but significant affected the TCRB CDR3s of Type 1 diabetes patients in all four CD4+ subsets.

Their cognate antigens are unknown. Expressed TCRB transcripts were sequenced, since all the RNA that had been isolated was reverse transcribed. Generated by immunoSEQ multiplex PCR, the TCRdb table keeps only in-frame clones and is missing some. This sample carries 150,000 to 200,000 clones, around 63% of them seen once, and the ten largest clones take 0.08% to 0.095%. What was sequenced was naive CD4+ T cells from blood. These receptors were obtained from a man aged 25 to 45 with type 1 diabetes.

The chain couples TRBV7-9 to TRBJ1-2; 7 nucleotides agree with TRBD1. V was clipped by 6 bases and J by 5 bases; unmatched bases: 3. The germline V gene encodes CDR1 SEHNR and CDR2 FQNEAQ (reference sequence). CDR3 length: 12 residues. CDR3 residues: CASSKQGYGYTF. The CDR3 DNA sequence: TGTGCCAGCAGTAAACAGGGGTATGGCTACACCTTC.

V is TRBV18 and J is TRBJ2-2, with D perhaps matching TRBD2 (6 bases). There are 15 residues in the CDR3. Germline CDR1 reads KGHSH; CDR2 reads LQKENI. Trimming removed 8 bases at V and 9 bases at J, with 22 bases between. The CDR3 nucleotides read TGTGCCAGCGGCGCCCCTAGCGCCAATCGACGGGAGCTGTTTTTT. The encoded protein is CASGAPSANRRELFF.

The rearrangement uses TRBV30 and TRBJ1-3; D perhaps matches TRBD1 (5 bases). Trimming removed 8 bases at V and 0 bases at J, with 14 bases between. The CDR3 is made up of 14 amino acids. CDR1 and CDR2 from the germline V gene are GTSNPN and SVGIG (reference sequence). This chain's CDR3 is CAGGTDSSGNTIYF. In nucleotides, the CDR3 is TGTGCCGGAGGGACTGACAGCTCTGGAAACACCATATATTTT.

This clone came up a few times. The V call is TRBV14, the J call TRBJ1-6, with 8 bases matching TRBD1. The CDR3 is made up of 15 amino acids. The germline V gene encodes CDR1 SGHDN and CDR2 FVKESK. After removal of 2 bases from V and 12 bases from J, the junction contained 9 bases not matched to a gene. The CDR3 DNA reads as TGTGCCAGCAGCCAATGGGGGACAGGCATAAGACCCCTCCACTTT. Its protein is CASSQWGTGIRPLHF. The full variable domain, with the rest looked up from reference TRBV14 and TRBJ1-6, is EAGVTQFPSHSVIEKGQTVTLRCDPISGHDNLYWYRRVMGKEIKFLLHFVKESKQDESGMPNNRFLAERTGGTYSTLKVQPAELEDSGVYFCASSQWGTGIRPLHFGNGTRLTVT.

The chain is built from TRBV13 and TRBJ1-6, with 7 bases lining up with TRBD1. The CDR3 consists of 15 residues. Germline V gene lookup returns CDR1 PRHDT and CDR2 FYEKMQ (reference sequence). Trimming at V came to 0 bases and at J to 6 bases, leaving 2 bases not matched to a gene. The CDR3 DNA follows: TGTGCCAGCAGCTTAGGAGGGGGCGGTAATTCACCCCTCCACTTT. Residues: CASSLGGGGNSPLHF.

This clone was seen more than once but under ten times. V gene TRBV28 combines with J gene TRBJ2-1; D gene ambiguous. Trimming left V 5 bases short and J 0 bases short, with 17 bases between. Germline loops: CDR1 MDHEN, CDR2 SYDVKM. There are 17 residues in the CDR3. The CDR3 loop is CASSPPIGRSSYNEQFF. The CDR3 coding sequence is TGTGCCAGCAGTCCCCCTATTGGTAGGAGCTCCTACAATGAGCAGTTCTTC.

The chain joins TRBV29-1 to TRBJ2-3, with 9 bases lining up with TRBD1. CDR1 SQVTM and CDR2 ANQGSEA come from the germline V gene. V trimming: 6 bases; J trimming: 6 bases; junction bases outside the gene matches: 4. The CDR3 contains 12 residues. This CDR3 is CSVRDRVDTQYF. The CDR3 DNA follows: TGCAGCGTCCGGGACAGGGTTGATACGCAGTATTTT.

In its sample, this clone was seen a few times. V is TRBV29-1 and J is TRBJ1-2; tentatively, D is TRBD1 (6 bases). The V and J ends lost 6 bases and 4 bases respectively, with 15 bases between them. Germline V gives CDR1 SQVTM, CDR2 ANQGSEA. There are 13 residues in the CDR3. This CDR3 is CSVGRGGTYGYTF. For the CDR3, the DNA is TGCAGCGTAGGCAGGGGAGGAACCTATGGCTACACCTTC. The full variable domain, with the rest looked up from reference TRBV29-1 and TRBJ1-2, is SAVISQKPSRDICQRGTSLTIQCQVDSQVTMMFWYRQQPGQSLTLIATANQGSEATYESGFVIDKFPISRPNLTFSTLTVSNMSPEDSSIYLCSVGRGGTYGYTFGSGTRLTVV.

The chain couples TRBV7-9 to TRBJ2-3; no clear D. Deletions cut 5 bases from V and 0 bases from J, with 9 bases between. The length of the CDR3 is 14 residues. Germline lookup yields CDR1 SEHNR and CDR2 FQNEAQ (reference sequence). CDR3 in DNA: TGTGCCAGCAGCCCGCGTCCGAGCACAGATACGCAGTATTTT. This encodes CASSPRPSTDTQYF.

The rearrangement joins TRBV9 to TRBJ2-7; 7 nucleotides line up with TRBD2. CDR1 and CDR2 from the germline V gene are SGDLS and YYNGEE. V was clipped by 0 bases and J by 3 bases; unmatched bases: 3. The CDR3 length is 14 residues. In DNA form, the CDR3 reads TGTGCCAGCAGCGTAGGAGGGACTAACTACGAGCAGTACTTC. It codes for CASSVGGTNYEQYF.

V is TRBV29-1 and J is TRBJ2-7, with 9 bases fitting TRBD1. The V segment lost 7 bases and the J segment 3 bases; nucleotides outside the gene matches: 7. CDR3 length: 13 residues. CDR1 and CDR2 from the germline V gene are SQVTM and ANQGSEA. CDR3 sequence (DNA): TGCAGCGCTGAGGGACAGGGAGGCTACGAGCAGTACTTC. Protein: CSAEGQGGYEQYF.

This clone was seen once. This chain links TRBV29-1 with TRBJ1-1; 7 nucleotides match TRBD1. V was clipped by 1 base and J by 4 bases; unmatched bases: 6. The germline CDR1 and CDR2 sequences are SQVTM and ANQGSEA. CDR3 length: 14 residues. CDR3 sequence reads: CSVEAQGGGTEAFF. CDR3 nucleotides: TGCAGCGTTGAAGCGCAGGGGGGGGGCACTGAAGCTTTCTTT.

The chain recombines TRBV9 with TRBJ1-2, with TRBD1 as a possible D gene (5 bases). Trimming cost V 0 bases and J 4 bases, with 13 bases left between them. The CDR3 has 15 amino acids. Germline V gene sequence: CDR1 SGDLS, CDR2 YYNGEE. CDR3 sequence (DNA): TGTGCCAGCAGCGTAGGACAGAGTGCTTCCTATGGCTACACCTTC. It specifies CASSVGQSASYGYTF.